Here is one T cell receptor (beta chain) with its context. The data are from a study of blood T cell repertoires in COVID-19. For the study at large: Acute and convalescent COVID-19 specimens originated in the United States, Italy and Spain. Sources were T cells, B-cell-depleted T cells, or PBMCs; the material itself was cDNA or gDNA.

CDR1 is KGHDR, CDR2 SFDVKD, per germline. The CDR3 is made up of 16 amino acids. J was trimmed by 0 bases and V by 7 bases; bases with no gene match: 7. The assay was immunoSEQ multiplex PCR, and TCRdb's table has in-frame clones only and misses some. The table records about 110,000 clones, roughly nine tenths of them present only once. The chain combines TRBV24-1 with TRBJ1-4; TRBD1 matches at 7 bases. This TCR derives from a woman older than 75 with acute or convalescent COVID-19. The specimen was peripheral blood. In DNA, the CDR3 is TGTGCCACCAGGCGGCACACAGGGGCAACTAATGAAAAACTGTTTTTT. It encodes CATRRHTGATNEKLFF.